This T cell receptor (beta chain) comes out of a study of T cell repertoires in cytomegalovirus infection. A single record per CDR3 protein comes from TCRdb applying MiXCR to the reads. In the table there are roughly 570,000 distinct CDR3 sequences, approximately 40% of which are singletons. This clonotype has a count of ten or more. Its antigen is not known. The CDR3 is made up of 13 amino acids. Per germline, CDR1 SGHTA and CDR2 FQGNSA. V was shortened by 1 base and J by 3 bases, with 7 bases between the two germline ends. The TCR comes from a human donor in good health (CMV status not recorded). Some clones in this sample may be carry-over from other donors' samples. The chain has TRBV7-2 and TRBJ2-7; no reliable D call. Sequencing was performed on cultured PBMCs, taken from culture after CMV antigen stimulation. CDR3 nucleotides: TGTGCCAGCAGCTTAGTAGTAAACTACGAGCAGTACTTC. It is translated as CASSLVVNYEQYF.